These 9 T cell receptor beta chains were all obtained from the same sample, sequenced in a study of regulatory T cells in long-lasting Graves disease. Time point in this sample: newly diagnosed GD, antithyroid drugs for less than 3 months. Researchers made the TCR library from RNA that was extracted from PBMCs. Assembly of TCR beta libraries relied on iRepertoire HTBI primers together with Arm-PCR of CDR3 regions. TCRdb re-called the multiplex PCR reads with MiXCR, one entry per CDR3 protein. Seen here are fewer than 550,000 distinct CDR3 sequences, roughly 16% observed once, and the top ten hold around a quarter. This sample also belongs to another study, concerning T cells in Graves' hyperthyroidism and ophthalmopathy.

The sample in question was peripheral blood mononuclear cells (PBMCs), obtained at new diagnosis, from a patient treated with antithyroid drugs. These TCRs come from a woman aged 35-65 years with Graves disease.

This clonotype was seen more than once but under ten times. The chain uses TRBV6-2 or TRBV6-3 and TRBJ2-7, with a possible D match to TRBD2 (5 bases). Germline CDR1 and CDR2: MNHEY and SVGEGT. The length of the CDR3 is 17 residues. V lost 0 bases and J 2 bases, leaving 17 bases between the germline ends. CDR3 sequence (DNA): TGTGCCAGCAGTTACTCACTGTCGGCGACGGAGGCCTACGAGCAGTACTTC. It yields the protein CASSYSLSATEAYEQYF.

In its sample, this clonotype was seen a few times. V gene TRBV18 combines with J gene TRBJ1-2; 7 bases match TRBD1. Germline loops: CDR1 KGHSH, CDR2 LQKENI. The length of the CDR3 is 15 residues. With 2 bases clipped from V and 8 bases from J, the junction kept 11 bases outside the gene matches. The CDR3 DNA reads as TGTGCCAGCTCACCATCCGGGACAGTCCGGGAGGGCTACACCTTC. Translating gives CASSPSGTVREGYTF.

This clonotype has a count of ten or more. The V gene is TRBV2, the J gene TRBJ2-3; either TRBD1 or TRBD2 may supply D (7 bases each). The CDR3 has 15 amino acids. Germline V gene data show CDR1 as SNHLY and CDR2 as FYNNEI. The V and J ends lost 6 bases and 6 bases respectively, with 19 bases between them. The CDR3, as DNA: TGTGCCAGCAGGCCCGGACAGGTCGGGGGGGATACGCAGTATTTT. Amino acids: CASRPGQVGGDTQYF.

This clonotype was seen ten or more times. The V call is TRBV7-3, the J call TRBJ2-7; TRBD1 matches at 9 bases. Germline V gene data show CDR1 as SGHTA and CDR2 as FQGTGA. The CDR3 has 16 amino acids. V was pared by 5 bases and J by 3 bases, with 11 bases of the junction left unmatched. The CDR3 region has the DNA TGTGCCAGCAGCCCAGACGGGACAGGGAATAGCTACGAGCAGTACTTC. This translates into CASSPDGTGNSYEQYF.

This clonotype was detected only a few times. V is TRBV6-1 and J is TRBJ2-5; weak D call: TRBD2 (6 bases). The CDR3 consists of 15 residues. Germline-derived CDR1 and CDR2 are MNHNS and SASEGT. V lost 7 bases to trimming and J lost 5 bases, with 20 bases between them. The CDR3 sequence is CASIARRAPQETQYF. The DNA for the CDR3 is TGTGCCAGCATCGCTCGGAGGGCCCCCCAGGAGACCCAGTACTTC.

This clonotype was found once. The V call is TRBV10-2, the J call TRBJ2-3; 10 bases are shared with TRBD2. There are 19 residues in the CDR3. Germline loops: CDR1 WSHSY, CDR2 SAAADI. Germline trimming cut 6 bases from V and 4 bases from J; bases unmatched to any gene: 19. CDR3 nucleotides: TGCGCCAGCAGCCTCTCTAGCGGGGGTCCAAACCCCGGGGCAGATACGCAGTATTTT. Its protein is CASSLSSGGPNPGADTQYF.

This clonotype was detected many times. V usage is TRBV11-2 and J usage is TRBJ2-5, with 8 bases aligning to TRBD2. The CDR3 is 15 residues long. Germline loops: CDR1 SGHAT, CDR2 FQNNGV. V lost 1 base, J lost 6 bases, and 7 bases stayed unmatched. CDR3 sequence (DNA): TGTGCCAGCAGCTTAGCGGGGGGGGTGCAAAAGACCCAGTACTTC. Residues: CASSLAGGVQKTQYF.

At least ten counts were recorded for this clonotype. The gene calls are TRBV15 and TRBJ1-1; 7 bases align to TRBD1. The CDR3 extends over 15 amino acids. J lost 5 bases, V lost 0 bases, and 6 bases had no gene match. Germline V CDR1 and CDR2: LNHNV, YYDKDF (reference sequence). In DNA form, the CDR3 reads TGTGCCACCAGCAGAGATCGAGGGGGCGGAACTGAAGCTTTCTTT. It is translated as CATSRDRGGGTEAFF.

The rearrangement links TRBV12-5 to TRBJ1-6; 8 bases fit TRBD1. V gave up 2 bases and J gave up 2 bases; unmatched junction bases: 8. Germline lookup yields CDR1 LGHNT and CDR2 FRNRAP. This CDR3 has 18 residues. CDR3 sequence: CASGLTPYRGTYNSPLHF. CDR3 nucleotide sequence: TGTGCTAGTGGTTTGACCCCGTACAGGGGGACCTATAATTCACCCCTCCACTTT.